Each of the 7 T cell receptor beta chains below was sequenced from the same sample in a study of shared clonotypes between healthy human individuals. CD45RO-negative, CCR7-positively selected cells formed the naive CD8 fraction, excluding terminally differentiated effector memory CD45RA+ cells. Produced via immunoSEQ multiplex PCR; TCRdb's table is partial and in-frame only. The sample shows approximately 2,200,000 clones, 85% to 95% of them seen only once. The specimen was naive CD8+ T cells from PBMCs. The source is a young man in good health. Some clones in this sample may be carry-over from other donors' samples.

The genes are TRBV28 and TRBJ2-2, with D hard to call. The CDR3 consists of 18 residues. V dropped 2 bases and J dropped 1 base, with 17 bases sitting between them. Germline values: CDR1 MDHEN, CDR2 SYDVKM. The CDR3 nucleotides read TGTGCCAGCAGTTTAATAGAAGCGCTGGGGATGAACACCGGGGAGCTGTTTTTT. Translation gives CASSLIEALGMNTGELFF.

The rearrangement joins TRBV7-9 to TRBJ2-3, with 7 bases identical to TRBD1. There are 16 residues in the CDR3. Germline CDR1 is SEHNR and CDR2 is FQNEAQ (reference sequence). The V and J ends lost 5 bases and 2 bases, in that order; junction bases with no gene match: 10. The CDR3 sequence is CASSAPRDSFTDTQYF. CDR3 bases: TGTGCCAGCAGCGCACCCCGGGACAGTTTCACAGATACGCAGTATTTT.

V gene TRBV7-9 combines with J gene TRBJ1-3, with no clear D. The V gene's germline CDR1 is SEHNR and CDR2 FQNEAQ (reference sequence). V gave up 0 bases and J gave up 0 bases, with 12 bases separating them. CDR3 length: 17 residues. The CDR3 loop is CASSLAQTAISGNTIYF. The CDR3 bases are TGTGCCAGCAGCTTAGCGCAAACAGCCATCTCTGGAAACACCATATATTTT. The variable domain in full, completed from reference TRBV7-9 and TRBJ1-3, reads DTGVSQNPRHKITKRGQNVTFRCDPISEHNRLYWYRQTLGQGPEFLTYFQNEAQLEKSRLLSDRFSAERPKGSFSTLEIQRTEQGDSAMYLCASSLAQTAISGNTIYFGEGSWLTVV.

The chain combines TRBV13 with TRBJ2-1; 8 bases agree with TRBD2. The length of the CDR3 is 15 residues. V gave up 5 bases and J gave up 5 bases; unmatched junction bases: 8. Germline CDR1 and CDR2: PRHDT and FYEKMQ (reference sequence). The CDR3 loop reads CASSLPAGAHNEQFF. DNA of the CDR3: TGTGCCAGCAGCCTTCCAGCGGGAGCCCACAATGAGCAGTTCTTC.

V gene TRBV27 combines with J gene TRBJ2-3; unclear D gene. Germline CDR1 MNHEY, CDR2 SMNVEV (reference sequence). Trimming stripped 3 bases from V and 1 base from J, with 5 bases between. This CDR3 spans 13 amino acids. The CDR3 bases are TGTGCCAGCAGTTTTGTGGGCACAGATACGCAGTATTTT. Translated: CASSFVGTDTQYF.

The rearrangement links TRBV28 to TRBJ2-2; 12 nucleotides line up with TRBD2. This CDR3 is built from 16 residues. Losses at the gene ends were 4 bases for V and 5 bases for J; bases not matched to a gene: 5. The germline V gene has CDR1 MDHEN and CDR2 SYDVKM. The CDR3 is CASSSPGLAGTGELFF. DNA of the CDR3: TGTGCCAGCAGTTCCCCGGGACTAGCGGGTACCGGGGAGCTGTTTTTT.

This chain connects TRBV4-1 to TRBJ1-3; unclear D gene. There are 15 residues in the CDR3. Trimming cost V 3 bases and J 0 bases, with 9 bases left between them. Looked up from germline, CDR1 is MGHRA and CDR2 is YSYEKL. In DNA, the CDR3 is TGCGCCAGCAGCCATCTCGGGAGCTCTGGAAACACCATATATTTT. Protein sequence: CASSHLGSSGNTIYF.